The 28 T cell receptor beta chains reported below all come from one sample, sequenced in a study of graft-versus-host responses after intestinal transplantation. Generated by immunoSEQ multiplex PCR, the TCRdb table keeps only in-frame clones and is missing some. The table records 13,000 to 15,000 clones, 35% to 45% of them present only once. The sequencing here drew on alloreactive CD4+ T cells from a mixed lymphocyte reaction culture, taken before intestinal transplant. The subset is: CFSE-low proliferating T cells sorted from roughly six-day pre-transplant mixed lymphocyte reaction (GvH or HvG direction). The source of these receptors is a human patient who received an intestinal transplant.

Only a few counts were recorded for this clone. CDR3 residues: CASSFLMGQGRENIQYF. The CDR3 nucleotides are TGTGCCAGCAGCTTCCTCATGGGGCAGGGAAGGGAAAACATTCAGTACTTC. The J gene is TRBJ2-4, the V gene TRBV5-5; D may be TRBD1 (5 bases). The V end lost 2 bases, the J end lost 5 bases, and 20 bases lay between the germline ends. CDR3 length equals 17 residues. Germline values: CDR1 SGHKS, CDR2 YYEKEE (reference sequence).

This chain uses TRBV7-9 with TRBJ1-4; a possible D gene is TRBD1 (5 bases). Germline CDR1 SEHNR, CDR2 FQNEAQ (reference sequence). The CDR3 totals 15 residues. The V end lost 10 bases, the J end lost 6 bases, and 21 bases lay between the germline ends. CDR3 region: CATEARGTGYEKLFF. Here the CDR3 DNA reads TGTGCCACCGAAGCAAGGGGTACAGGATATGAAAAACTGTTTTTT.

A few counts support this clone. V gene TRBV11-3 combines with J gene TRBJ1-1; 8 positions agree with TRBD1. CDR1 is SGHNT, CDR2 YENEEA, per germline. Trimming cost V 5 bases and J 8 bases; bases outside gene matches: 10. This CDR3 contains 14 residues. The CDR3: CASSLGQGFSEAFF. In DNA form, the CDR3 reads TGTGCCAGCAGCCTCGGACAGGGTTTCTCAGAAGCTTTCTTT.

The rearrangement joins TRBV30 to TRBJ2-3, with TRBD2 identical over 9 bases. Per the germline V gene, CDR1 is GTSNPN and CDR2 is SVGIG (reference sequence). The J segment lost 3 bases and the V segment lost 0 bases, leaving 1 base of the junction unmatched. The CDR3 loop spans 14 amino acids. This CDR3 is CAWSVAGGTDTQYF. In nucleotides, the CDR3 is TGTGCCTGGAGTGTAGCGGGGGGTACAGATACGCAGTATTTT.

This clone has more than one count but fewer than ten. This chain uses TRBV18 with TRBJ2-7; 9 bases match TRBD2. CDR1 is KGHSH and CDR2 is LQKENI in the germline V gene. This CDR3 region has 16 residues. Trimming took 2 bases from V and 2 from J; bases not matched to a gene: 7. CDR3 in DNA: TGTGCCAGCTCACCAAGCCAGAGCGGGGGGACCTACGAGCAGTACTTC. This sequence encodes CASSPSQSGGTYEQYF.

The sample holds a few counts of this clone. V is TRBV6-5 and J is TRBJ1-6; D unclear. This CDR3 has 12 residues. Trimming pared 4 bases from V and 10 bases from J, leaving 8 bases between. Germline assignment: CDR1 MNHEY and CDR2 SVGAGI. CDR3 bases: TGTGCCAGCAGTTCCCCAGGCTCACCCCTCCACTTT. Residues: CASSSPGSPLHF.

The gene calls are TRBV27 and TRBJ2-4; D possibly corresponds to TRBD1 (5 bases). The CDR3 extends over 16 amino acids. The V end was cut by 5 bases, the J end by 2 bases, with 16 bases between. Germline V CDR1 and CDR2: MNHEY, SMNVEV (reference sequence). CDR3 protein: CASSTRNQGTKNIQYF. Here the CDR3 DNA reads TGTGCCAGCAGTACGAGAAATCAGGGAACCAAAAACATTCAGTACTTC.

V gene TRBV18 combines with J gene TRBJ2-7; 8 bases agree with TRBD1. V was clipped by 3 bases and J by 2 bases; unmatched bases: 6. CDR1 and CDR2 from the germline V gene are KGHSH and LQKENI. The CDR3 has 15 amino acids. The CDR3 bases are TGTGCCAGCTCACCGGTAGAGACAGGGGCCTACGAGCAGTACTTC. Amino acids: CASSPVETGAYEQYF.

The chain carries TRBV4-1 and TRBJ2-3, with a possible D match to TRBD2 (6 bases). Germline CDR1 reads MGHRA; CDR2 reads YSYEKL. V gave up 2 bases and J gave up 0 bases, with 12 bases separating them. The CDR3 runs to 16 residues. The DNA for the CDR3 is TGCGCCAGCAGCCAAAGAGCGGGTGCTAGCACAGATACGCAGTATTTT. The encoded protein is CASSQRAGASTDTQYF.

This clone was found a few times. The chain combines TRBV5-6 with TRBJ2-1; D is ambiguous. The CDR3 has 13 residues. Trimming cost V 10 bases and J 0 bases, with 11 bases left between them. Germline CDR1 and CDR2: SGHDT and YYEEEE. The CDR3: CAPGSDSYNEQFF. In nucleotides, the CDR3 is TGTGCCCCTGGCAGCGACTCCTACAATGAGCAGTTCTTC.

The rearrangement joins TRBV7-2 to TRBJ2-1; 12 bases fit TRBD2. V dropped 5 bases and J dropped 0; count of bases not matched to a gene: 11. This CDR3 has 19 amino acids. The germline CDR1 and CDR2 sequences are SGHTA and FQGNSA. The CDR3 DNA follows: TGTGCCAGCAGCACGCCAACTAGCGGGGGGAAAAGCTCCTACAATGAGCAGTTCTTC. It translates to CASSTPTSGGKSSYNEQFF.

Only a few counts were recorded for this clone. As DNA, the CDR3 is TGTGCCAGCAGCAATACAGGGATTCAGCCCCAGCATTTT. Translated, it gives CASSNTGIQPQHF. V gene TRBV6-5 combines with J gene TRBJ1-5; tentative D call: TRBD1 (6 bases). The V gene lost 6 bases and the J gene lost 6 bases, with 12 bases spanning the gap. Germline V gives CDR1 MNHEY, CDR2 SVGAGI. CDR3 length equals 13 residues.

The rearrangement joins TRBV4-2 to TRBJ2-7; TRBD2 matches 11 bases. Germline CDR1 LGHNA, CDR2 YNFKEQ. V shed 0 bases, J shed 2 bases, and the junction held 6 bases outside the gene matches. The CDR3 totals 17 residues. The CDR3 region is CASSQDLASGGTYEQYF. CDR3 in DNA: TGTGCCAGCAGCCAAGACCTCGCTAGCGGGGGGACCTACGAGCAGTACTTC.

The rearrangement links TRBV4-3 to TRBJ1-1, with TRBD1 matching 11 bases. Germline V gene data show CDR1 as LGHNA and CDR2 as YSLEER. The CDR3 extends over 16 amino acids. V was clipped by 4 bases and J by 3 bases; unmatched bases: 7. CDR3: CASSPGQGATDTEAFF. DNA of the CDR3: TGCGCCAGCAGCCCAGGACAGGGGGCTACGGACACTGAAGCTTTCTTT.

The chain combines TRBV7-9 with TRBJ2-2; TRBD1 might be the D (6 bases). The V and J ends lost 0 bases and 4 bases respectively, with 6 bases between them. This CDR3 has 14 amino acids. CDR1 SEHNR and CDR2 FQNEAQ come from the germline V gene (reference sequence). Here the CDR3 reads CASSLAQGTGELFF. The CDR3 nucleotides read TGTGCCAGCAGCTTAGCACAGGGCACCGGGGAGCTGTTTTTT.

The chain recombines TRBV27 with TRBJ1-1, with TRBD1 identical over 8 bases. V lost 6 bases, J lost 1 base, and 10 bases stayed unmatched. Germline V gene sequence: CDR1 MNHEY, CDR2 SMNVEV (reference sequence). The CDR3 length is 16 residues. The CDR3 coding sequence is TGTGCCAGCAGCCCCTACGGGACAGGCCAGAACACTGAAGCTTTCTTT. Its translation is CASSPYGTGQNTEAFF.

Here the CDR3 reads CASSDPGSSYNEQFF. CDR3 sequence (DNA): TGTGCCAGCAGCGACCCTGGGAGCTCCTACAATGAGCAGTTCTTC. This chain connects TRBV6-1 to TRBJ2-1, with D possibly TRBD2 on 5 matching bases. The CDR3 has 15 amino acids. Trimming took 6 bases from V and 0 from J, leaving 12 bases between them. CDR1 is MNHNS and CDR2 is SASEGT in the germline V gene.

The chain carries TRBV6-5 and TRBJ2-7; maybe TRBD2 (7 bases). The germline V gene has CDR1 MNHEY and CDR2 SVGAGI. V was cut by 8 bases and J by 5 bases, with 13 bases left in between. The CDR3 length is 12 residues. Written as DNA, the CDR3 is TGTGCCAGCCGGAGGGGGGGCCACGAGCAGTACTTC. Encoded protein: CASRRGGHEQYF.

The J gene is TRBJ1-5, the V gene TRBV27; 7 bases map to TRBD1. CDR1 and CDR2 from the germline V gene are MNHEY and SMNVEV (reference sequence). The trim removed 10 bases at V and 0 bases at J, leaving 9 bases unmatched. The CDR3 is 15 amino acids. The CDR3 protein is CATRDRTYSNQPQHF. The CDR3 DNA is TGTGCCACGAGGGACAGAACCTATAGCAATCAGCCCCAGCATTTT.

V and J are TRBV7-2 and TRBJ1-5, with 7 bases fitting TRBD1. This CDR3 has 18 residues. V lost 2 bases, J lost 0 bases, and 10 bases stayed unmatched. Germline V lookup: CDR1 SGHTA, CDR2 FQGNSA. CDR3 region: CASSLFAGDSDSNQPQHF. The CDR3 region has the DNA TGTGCCAGCAGCTTATTTGCCGGGGACAGTGATAGCAATCAGCCCCAGCATTTT. The whole variable domain, remainder taken from reference TRBV7-2 and TRBJ1-5, is GAGVSQSPSNKVTEKGKDVELRCDPISGHTALYWYRQSLGQGLEFLIYFQGNSAPDKSGLPSDRFSAERTGGSVSTLTIQRTQQEDSAVYLCASSLFAGDSDSNQPQHFGDGTRLSIL.

CDR3 DNA: TGTGCCAGCAGCGTTTTTACGGGGGCCCAGTACTTC. The encoded protein is CASSVFTGAQYF. This rearrangement joins TRBV9 to TRBJ2-5, with D perhaps matching TRBD2 (6 bases). Per germline, CDR1 SGDLS and CDR2 YYNGEE. The V and J ends lost 2 bases and 9 bases respectively, with 11 bases between them. This CDR3 is 12 amino acids long.

This clone has just a few counts. The CDR3 DNA reads as TGCAGCGCTGTGTCAGTTACAACCCAGTACTTC. It translates to CSAVSVTTQYF. The rearrangement links TRBV29-1 to TRBJ2-5; D is undetermined. The length of the CDR3 is 11 residues. Trimming took off 7 bases at V and 8 bases at J, with 14 bases between the two ends. Germline-derived CDR1 and CDR2 are SQVTM and ANQGSEA.

The chain uses TRBV7-9 and TRBJ2-3; perhaps TRBD1 as D (6 bases). The CDR3 covers 17 residues. Between the trimmed V and J ends, which lost 5 bases and 4 bases, there was a span of 22 bases. In germline, CDR1 is SEHNR, CDR2 FQNEAQ (reference sequence). CDR3 sequence: CASSQYVRTDRADTQYF. The DNA of the CDR3 is TGTGCCAGCAGCCAGTACGTAAGGACAGATCGCGCAGATACGCAGTATTTT.

This clone is medium-sized in the sample. The chain is built from TRBV4-1 and TRBJ2-1; 7 bases are a match to TRBD1. The CDR3 runs 14 residues. Germline CDR1 and CDR2: MGHRA and YSYEKL. Trimming took 3 bases from V and 14 from J; bases not matched to a gene: 13. The CDR3 reads CASSQLLRGRVEFF. CDR3 nucleotide sequence: TGCGCCAGCAGCCAGCTGTTGAGGGGGCGCGTGGAGTTCTTC.

The chain recombines TRBV7-9 with TRBJ2-5; D may be TRBD1 (6 bases). The CDR3 contains 16 residues. The V gene lost 7 bases and the J gene lost 2 bases, with 20 bases spanning the gap. Germline-derived CDR1 and CDR2 are SEHNR and FQNEAQ (reference sequence). CDR3 sequence (DNA): TGTGCCAGCACCCTGGTACCCGGGACACAACAAGAGACCCAGTACTTC. As protein: CASTLVPGTQQETQYF.

This chain joins TRBV11-2 and TRBJ1-5, with TRBD1 identical over 7 bases. The CDR3 extends over 13 amino acids. Germline V lookup: CDR1 SGHAT, CDR2 FQNNGV. V dropped 5 bases and J dropped 4; count of bases not matched to a gene: 2. CDR3: CASSRDRNQPQHF. The CDR3 bases are TGTGCCAGCAGCCGGGACAGAAATCAGCCCCAGCATTTT.

The chain is built from TRBV30 and TRBJ2-7, with TRBD2 matching 8 bases. The V and J ends lost 6 bases and 3 bases, in that order; junction bases with no gene match: 4. There are 12 residues in the CDR3. Germline CDR1 GTSNPN, CDR2 SVGIG (reference sequence). The CDR3 reads CACKRGSYEQYF. CDR3 DNA sequence: TGTGCCTGTAAGCGGGGGAGCTACGAGCAGTACTTC. Looking up the rest from reference TRBV30 and TRBJ2-7 gives the full variable domain: SQTIHQWPATLVQPVGSPLSLECTVEGTSNPNLYWYRQAAGRGLQLLFYSVGIGQISSEVPQNLSASRPQDRQFILSSKKLLLSDSGFYLCACKRGSYEQYFGPGTRLTVT.

Within the sample, this clone is medium-sized. This chain joins TRBV10-1 and TRBJ2-7; TRBD2 matches 12 bases. Germline-derived CDR1 and CDR2 are WNHNN and SYGVQD (reference sequence). This CDR3 is built from 16 residues. J gave up 2 bases and V 5 bases, and 7 bases lay outside the gene matches. CDR3 residues: CASSRDRLAGAYEQYF. The DNA of the CDR3 is TGCGCCAGCAGTAGGGACCGACTAGCGGGGGCCTACGAGCAGTACTTC.